This is a list of T cell receptor beta chains from one sample in a study of cytomegalovirus exposure and HLA in healthy donors. TCRdb's table, derived via immunoSEQ multiplex PCR, lists solely in-frame clones and lacks some. The repertoire holds about 140,000 clones, with roughly four fifths as singletons. Sample: PBMCs. The receptors shown here come from a female donor in good health and CMV-seronegative. Each CDR3 is given without its conserved first and last residue. Each record gives: V gene, CDR3 length, clone size, CDR3 protein. Only some rows state a clone size, as once, few, many or a class for expanded clones.

TRBV5-6,13,-,ASSFGQGVLYEQY
TRBV27,13,-,ASALYTGRDTEAF
TRBV7-9,13,-,ASSLYTDRNTEAF
TRBV7-2,13,once,ASSLTTTDNYGYT
TRBV7-3,12,-,ASSPGGGGTEAF
TRBV2,11,few,ASKRVPPETQY
TRBV9,11,-,ASSIGVTGELF
TRBV7-8,12,once,ASSRDRKASEQY
TRBV28,11,-,ASTSGLLPEAF
TRBV6-1,16,-,ASSEVGSSAGAGYGYT
TRBV6-5,14,-,ASSFLQGRGNTEAF
TRBV28,13,-,ASSLAGIAYNEQF
TRBV6-4,15,-,ASSDSQGVKDTGELF
TRBV29-1,11,-,SVEEGARNEQY
TRBV11-3,14,-,ASSPDLGATKNIQY
TRBV19,13,-,ASKAGLRGHQPQH
TRBV28,14,-,ASSLIRRELRSTQY
TRBV6-5,12,-,ASSYDSLNTEAF
TRBV5-4,11,once,ASSLTEGSEAF
TRBV7-6,14,-,ASSLTGLARPDTQY
TRBV7-6,14,few,ASSPVDRVDGNTIY
TRBV9,13,-,ASSAAGDPIYEQY